The 2 T cell receptor beta chains given below trace back to one sample, sequenced in a study of blood T cell repertoires in COVID-19. Libraries were prepared by immunoSEQ multiplex PCR; TCRdb keeps only in-frame clonotypes and omits some of them. The sample has approximately 200,000 clones; about 83% are singletons. The material sequenced was PBMCs or T cells enriched from blood (not recorded which). The receptors shown here come from a woman in her twenties or thirties who had recovered from COVID-19.

The chain uses TRBV28 and TRBJ1-3, with 7 nucleotides matching TRBD1. The CDR3 consists of 17 residues. The V segment lost 3 bases and the J segment 2 bases; nucleotides outside the gene matches: 10. Per the germline V gene, CDR1 is MDHEN and CDR2 is SYDVKM. The CDR3 here is CASSFPRQGVTGNTIYF. The CDR3 DNA reads as TGTGCCAGCAGTTTCCCCCGACAGGGTGTAACTGGAAACACCATATATTTT.

The chain recombines TRBV19 with TRBJ1-2, with D uncertain. The CDR3 runs 10 residues. CDR1 and CDR2 (germline): LNHDA, SQIVND (reference sequence). Trimming took 9 bases from V and 6 from J, leaving 8 bases between them. The CDR3, as DNA: TGTGCCAGCCGCGGAAATGGCTACACCTTC. This codes for CASRGNGYTF.